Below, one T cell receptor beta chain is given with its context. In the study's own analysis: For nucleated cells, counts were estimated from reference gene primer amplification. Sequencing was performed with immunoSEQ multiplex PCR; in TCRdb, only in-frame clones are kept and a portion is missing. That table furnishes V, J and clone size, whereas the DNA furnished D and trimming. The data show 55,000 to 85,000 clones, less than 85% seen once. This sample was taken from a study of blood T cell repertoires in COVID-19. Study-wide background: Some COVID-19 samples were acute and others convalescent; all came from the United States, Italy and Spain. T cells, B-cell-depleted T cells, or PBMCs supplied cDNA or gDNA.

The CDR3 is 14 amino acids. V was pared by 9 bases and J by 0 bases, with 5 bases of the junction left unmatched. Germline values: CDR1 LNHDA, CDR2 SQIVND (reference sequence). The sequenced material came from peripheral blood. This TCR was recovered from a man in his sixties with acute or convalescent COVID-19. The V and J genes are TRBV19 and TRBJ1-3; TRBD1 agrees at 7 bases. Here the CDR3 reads CASRDSNSGNTIYF. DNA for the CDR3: TGTGCCAGCCGGGACAGTAACTCTGGAAACACCATATATTTT. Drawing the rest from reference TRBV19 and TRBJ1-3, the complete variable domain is DGGITQSPKYLFRKEGQNVTLSCEQNLNHDAMYWYRQDPGQGLRLIYYSQIVNDFQKGDIAEGYSVSREKKESFPLTVTSAQKNPTAFYLCASRDSNSGNTIYFGEGSWLTVV.